This is a list of T cell receptor beta chains from one sample in a study of blood T cell repertoires in COVID-19. Method: immunoSEQ multiplex PCR; TCRdb's copy keeps in-frame clones and lacks some. The sample contains 200,000 to 250,000 clones, around 86% of which appear only once. The sample comprised peripheral blood. The source of these receptors is a man under 40 who had recovered from COVID-19. CDR3s include the opening cysteine and the closing phenylalanine or tryptophan. A D gene is named only where the DNA matches it firmly. Size is omitted from some rows. Given values are once, few, many or a class for expanded clones.

j_gene	abundance	v_gene	d_gene	CDR3aa	CDR3nt
TRBJ2-2	.	TRBV10-3	TRBD1	CAISNTGGAGTGELFF	TGTGCCATCAGTAACACAGGGGGCGCGGGCACCGGGGAGCTGTTTTTT
TRBJ1-3	once	TRBV7-9	.	CASSLDRDSGNTIYF	TGTGCCAGCAGCTTAGACCGGGACTCTGGAAACACCATATATTTT
TRBJ2-1	once	TRBV5-6	TRBD1	CASRGTVYNEQFF	TGTGCCAGCAGGGGGACAGTATACAATGAGCAGTTCTTC
TRBJ2-7	once	TRBV3-1/TRBV3-2	TRBD2	CASSQAGGRVYEQYF	TGTGCCAGCAGCCAAGCGGGGGGGCGTGTCTACGAGCAGTACTTC
TRBJ2-5	.	TRBV27	TRBD2	CASRTSGGAGETQYF	TGTGCCAGCCGAACGAGCGGGGGGGCCGGAGAGACCCAGTACTTC
TRBJ2-1	.	TRBV10-3	TRBD1	CAIQTGPRVDEQFF	TGTGCCATTCAGACAGGGCCCCGTGTCGATGAGCAGTTCTTC
TRBJ2-7	.	TRBV10-3	.	CAIASGSKYEQYF	TGTGCCATCGCGAGCGGATCTAAATACGAGCAGTACTTC
TRBJ1-1	.	TRBV2	.	CASSLQGDTEAFF	TGTGCCAGCAGTCTACAGGGTGACACTGAAGCTTTCTTT
TRBJ2-7	.	TRBV6-5	TRBD1	CASRFSRDSSYEQYF	TGTGCCAGCAGGTTTTCCCGGGACAGCTCCTACGAGCAGTACTTC
TRBJ2-7	.	TRBV10-2	TRBD2	CASSEGLAPSYEQYF	TGCGCCAGCAGTGAAGGACTAGCGCCTTCCTACGAGCAGTACTTC
TRBJ1-5	.	TRBV19	.	CASSLEGGNQPQHF	TGTGCCAGTAGTCTGGAGGGGGGGAATCAGCCCCAGCATTTT
TRBJ1-6	.	TRBV4-3	.	CASSQVFGSYNSPLHF	TGCGCCAGCAGCCAAGTGTTCGGCTCCTATAATTCACCCCTCCACTTT
TRBJ1-1	.	TRBV10-1	.	CARYNLEAFF	TGCGCCAGGTACAATTTGGAAGCTTTCTTT